The rows below give T cell receptor beta chains drawn from one sample of a study of T cells after posttransplantation cyclophosphamide. Data came from immunoSEQ multiplex PCR; TCRdb stores just in-frame clones and leaves some out. Captured here are about 36,000 clones, none seen once; the top ten comprise 1% to 1.5%. Sequencing used PBMCs. The receptor source for this set is a girl aged 10 to 17 in good health, CMV-negative, and a related stem cell transplant donor. Each CDR3 is given with its conserved first and last residue. A D gene is named only where the DNA matches it firmly. Clone size is shown for a subset of rows, as once, few, many or a class of expanded clone.

V gene	clone size	CDR3 length	J gene	D gene	CDR3 DNA	CDR3 protein
TRBV6-5	few	16	TRBJ2-2	NA	TGTGCCAGCAGTTACCTCGGCAGCGCCAACGCCGGGGAGCTGTTTTTT	CASSYLGSANAGELFF
TRBV7-3	many	20	TRBJ1-5	TRBD1	TGTGCCAGCAGCTCCCCACTGGGCAGTGGACAGGGGAACCCTCATCAGCCCCAGCATTTT	CASSSPLGSGQGNPHQPQHF
TRBV27	many	16	TRBJ2-7	NA	TGTGCCAGCAGTCCCTCCCAGGGGACCCTAACCTACGAGCAGTACTTC	CASSPSQGTLTYEQYF
TRBV6-5	few	14	TRBJ2-7	NA	TGTGCCAGCAGTTACAAATGGAGCTCCTACGAGCAGTACTTC	CASSYKWSSYEQYF
TRBV7-9	many	15	TRBJ2-3	TRBD1	TGTGCCAGCAGCCCGCCGGGACAGGTCACAGATACGCAGTATTTT	CASSPPGQVTDTQYF
TRBV4-1	NA	14	TRBJ2-7	NA	TGCGCCAGCAGCACACCCACAGACAGCTACGAGCAGTACTTC	CASSTPTDSYEQYF
TRBV6-4	NA	16	TRBJ2-3	TRBD2	TGTGCCAGCAGTGACTCGGCAGCGGGGGGGCCAGATACGCAGTATTTT	CASSDSAAGGPDTQYF
TRBV6-1	many	14	TRBJ2-7	TRBD2	TGTGCCAGCAGCGTAGCGGGGGGCCCCTACGAGCAGTACTTC	CASSVAGGPYEQYF
TRBV28	NA	14	TRBJ1-1	NA	TGTGCCAGCAGTTTGGAGGGAATGAACACTGAAGCTTTCTTT	CASSLEGMNTEAFF
TRBV7-3	few	14	TRBJ2-5	TRBD2	TGTGCCAGCAGCTTGACTAGCGGCCAAGAGACCCAGTACTTC	CASSLTSGQETQYF
TRBV7-8	many	16	TRBJ2-7	NA	TGTGCCAGCAGCTTTGGGACGGACAGCTTTTCCTACGAGCAGTACTTC	CASSFGTDSFSYEQYF
TRBV27	few	14	TRBJ2-1	NA	TGTGCCAGTAATATGGGGGGGGCCCACAATGAGCAGTTCTTC	CASNMGGAHNEQFF
TRBV7-3	NA	14	TRBJ2-1	TRBD1	TGTGCCAGCAGCACGGGACAGGAAAACAATGAGCAGTTCTTC	CASSTGQENNEQFF
TRBV27	many	16	TRBJ2-1	TRBD2	TGTGCCAGCAGTTCCCTACCTTCCGGGACTAGTAGTGAGCAGTTCTTC	CASSSLPSGTSSEQFF
TRBV29-1	many	14	TRBJ2-7	TRBD1	TGCAGCGTTGGCGGGACAGGGGCTTCTTACGAGCAGTACTTC	CSVGGTGASYEQYF
TRBV7-2	few	13	TRBJ2-1	NA	TGTGCCAGCAGGATCGACAGGAATAATGAGCAGTTCTTC	CASRIDRNNEQFF
TRBV30	NA	13	TRBJ2-7	NA	TGTGCCTGGAGGAGGGGGTACTCCTACGAGCAGTACTTC	CAWRRGYSYEQYF
TRBV5-4	many	14	TRBJ1-3	TRBD1	TGTGCCAGCAGCTTGGGGACAGGCCTAAACACCATATATTTT	CASSLGTGLNTIYF